This T cell receptor beta chain was obtained from a study of blood T cell repertoires in COVID-19. Study overall: Acute and convalescent COVID-19 samples came from the United States, Italy and Spain. Sample material is recorded as cDNA or gDNA derived from T cells, B-cell-depleted T cells, or PBMCs.

Under the authors' procedure: For nucleated cells, counts were estimated from reference gene primer amplification. Only in-frame clones appear in the TCRdb table, and some are missing; sequencing was by immunoSEQ multiplex PCR. That table furnishes V, J and clone size, whereas the DNA furnished D and trimming. The sample contains about 75,000 clones, 75% to 90% of which appear only once. This TCR was sampled from a human donor in a cohort sampled during active COVID-19. The sample consisted of peripheral blood.

The CDR3 loop reads CASSESRTTTGGETQYF. The CDR3 nucleotides read TGTGCCAGCAGTGAAAGCCGGACTACAACCGGAGGAGAGACCCAGTACTTC. J is TRBJ2-5 and V is TRBV6-1; D perhaps matches TRBD2 (6 bases). The CDR3 consists of 17 residues. With 2 bases removed from V and 4 bases from J, the gap between germline ends came to 20 bases. Germline CDR1 reads MNHNS; CDR2 reads SASEGT.